The rows below give T cell receptor beta chains drawn from one sample of a study of PD-1 blockade in classical Hodgkin lymphoma. Here immunoSEQ multiplex PCR was the method, and the copy in TCRdb shows in-frame clones only, minus some. This sample has fewer than 35,000 clones, with 85% to 90% found just once. The source material was CD4+ T cells from blood, sampled before the fourth cycle of nivolumab. The receptor source for this set is a human donor with classical Hodgkin lymphoma. The CDR3 runs from the conserved cysteine through the conserved F or W. Each record gives: D gene, V gene, clone size, J gene, CDR3 protein, CDR3 DNA. D genes are given only for firm matches. For some rows the clone size is stated as once, few or many, or as a class when expanded; others skip it.

-	TRBV5-1	-	TRBJ1-3	CASRAATGGSGNTIYF	TGCGCCAGCAGGGCAGCGACGGGAGGGTCTGGAAACACCATATATTTT
-	TRBV6-5	-	TRBJ2-7	CASRKQGYEQYF	TGTGCCAGCAGGAAACAGGGCTACGAGCAGTACTTC
TRBD2	TRBV4-1	once	TRBJ2-3	CASSRVAGASTDTQYF	TGCGCCAGCAGCCGAGTAGCGGGAGCTAGCACAGATACGCAGTATTTT
-	TRBV11-2	-	TRBJ2-5	CASSPPSTGTQYF	TGTGCCAGCAGCCCACCAAGTACGGGGACCCAGTACTTC
-	TRBV23-1	-	TRBJ1-4	CASSQTPGHRF	TGCGCCAGCAGTCAAACGCCGGGACACCGTTTT
-	TRBV27	-	TRBJ2-7	CASSLTPRGASYEQYF	TGTGCCAGCAGTTTAACCCCCCGCGGGGCAAGCTACGAGCAGTACTTC
-	TRBV18	-	TRBJ2-3	CASSPPRRGSTDTQYF	TGTGCCAGCTCACCTCCTCGGCGGGGCTCCACAGATACGCAGTATTTT
-	TRBV9	-	TRBJ1-1	CASSPQDPGVATEAFF	TGTGCCAGCAGCCCCCAGGATCCAGGGGTAGCCACTGAAGCTTTCTTT
TRBD1	TRBV5-1	few	TRBJ1-1	CASSLERQGAGEAFF	TGCGCCAGCAGCTTGGAGAGACAGGGGGCCGGGGAAGCTTTCTTT
-	TRBV28	-	TRBJ1-6	CASSLRTIHSPLHF	TGTGCCAGCAGTTTAAGGACCATCCATTCACCCCTCCACTTT
-	TRBV15	-	TRBJ2-1	CATSEGGRPYNEQFF	TGTGCCACCAGCGAGGGGGGTCGGCCCTACAATGAGCAGTTCTTC
-	TRBV15	-	TRBJ2-7	CATSRGHVQWATAGPNEQYF	TGTGCCACCAGCAGAGGCCATGTCCAGTGGGCCACAGCTGGGCCCAACGAGCAGTACTTC
-	TRBV7-8	-	TRBJ2-3	CASSLLAHYTDTQYF	TGTGCCAGCAGCTTACTAGCGCATTACACAGATACGCAGTATTTT
-	TRBV18	once	TRBJ1-4	CASSPRGRNEKLFF	TGTGCCAGCTCACCAAGGGGCAGAAATGAAAAACTGTTTTTT
TRBD2	TRBV5-4	-	TRBJ2-1	CASGGLAGVYNEQFF	TGTGCCAGCGGAGGACTAGCGGGAGTGTACAATGAGCAGTTCTTC
-	TRBV28	few	TRBJ1-2	CASSNRDHRGYTF	TGTGCCAGCAGTAACAGGGATCATCGTGGCTACACCTTC
-	TRBV19	-	TRBJ2-1	CASSNYNEQFF	TGTGCCAGTAGTAACTACAATGAGCAGTTCTTC
-	TRBV27	-	TRBJ2-7	CASSLNRNEQYF	TGTGCCAGCAGTTTAAATCGGAACGAGCAGTACTTC
-	TRBV9	-	TRBJ2-2	CASRADSNTGELFF	TGTGCCAGCAGGGCTGATTCGAACACCGGGGAGCTGTTTTTT
TRBD2	TRBV11-2	-	TRBJ2-7	CASSRTSGRAGRGYEQYF	TGTGCCAGCAGCAGGACTAGCGGGAGGGCGGGTCGAGGGTACGAGCAGTACTTC
TRBD1	TRBV28	-	TRBJ1-1	CASSLLRTRGTGALNTEAFF	TGTGCCAGCAGTTTATTAAGGACGAGGGGGACAGGGGCTTTGAACACTGAAGCTTTCTTT
-	TRBV6-9	-	TRBJ2-2	CASSNRGPGNTGELFF	TGTGCCAGCAGTAATAGGGGTCCTGGGAACACCGGGGAGCTGTTTTTT
TRBD2	TRBV19	-	TRBJ2-7	CASSAGTSGRTEQYF	TGTGCCAGTAGTGCGGGGACTAGCGGTCGGACCGAGCAGTACTTC
TRBD2	TRBV5-1	-	TRBJ2-1	CASSSTGGSYNEQFF	TGCGCCAGCAGCTCCACGGGGGGTTCCTACAATGAGCAGTTCTTC
TRBD1	TRBV7-9	-	TRBJ2-7	CASSDPGQGRYEQYF	TGTGCCAGCAGCGACCCGGGACAGGGGAGGTACGAGCAGTACTTC
TRBD1	TRBV2	few	TRBJ1-2	CASSGDSYGYTF	TGTGCCAGCAGTGGGGACAGCTATGGCTACACCTTC